This T cell receptor beta chain was sequenced during a study of shared clonotypes between healthy human individuals. Study information: Each donor's CD4 naive and CD4 memory cells filled three plates apiece, CD8 naive two, and CD8 memory one.

Worth noting for this clone: Its matching antigen is unknown.

With V trimmed by 5 bases and J by 5 bases, 11 bases remained unmatched. The CDR3 is 15 amino acids. CDR1 is MDHEN and CDR2 is SYDVKM in the germline V gene. The assay ran at deep level. In the original analysis: Filtering differed because ImmunoSEQ produced junction-only sequences that carried no quality scores. The data were produced by immunoSEQ multiplex PCR, yet TCRdb's version contains in-frame clones alone and is incomplete. The D gene and trimming were derived from the DNA, and the V and J assignments and clone size from that table. Seen here are some 2,100,000 clones, approximately 94% observed once, and the top ten hold more than 0.1%. The study's findings and limits: Rarefaction exposed incomplete sorted-subset sequencing despite large depth.

V gene TRBV28 combines with J gene TRBJ2-7; TRBD1 agrees at 8 bases. Sample: naive CD4+ T cells sorted from blood. Subset here: CD45RA+ positively selected. The sequence was collected from a man between 18 and 35 years old in good health. The CDR3 DNA reads TGTGCCAGCAGTCCCCGGGACAGGTATTATCACGAGCAGTACTTC. Protein: CASSPRDRYYHEQYF.